Presented here are 30 T cell receptor beta chains from one specimen sequenced in a study of OX40 agonist ivuxolimab in advanced cancers. Data came from immunoSEQ multiplex PCR; TCRdb stores just in-frame clones and leaves some out. Of some 130,000 clones in the sample, 90% were seen once. The specimen was CD4+ or CD8+ T cells sorted from blood, collected in a trial of the OX40 agonist ivuxolimab. These receptors were obtained from an adult with an advanced solid tumor such as melanoma, head and neck, liver or kidney cancer.

J is TRBJ2-7 and V is TRBV5-1; 9 nucleotides agree with TRBD1. V gave up 5 bases and J gave up 4 bases; unmatched junction bases: 7. Germline CDR1 is SGHRS and CDR2 is YFSETQ. The CDR3 loop spans 14 amino acids. As DNA, the CDR3 is TGCGCCAGCAGGGTGACGACAGGGGGATACGAGCAGTACTTC. Translated, it gives CASRVTTGGYEQYF. Based on the CDR3 plus reference TRBV5-1 and TRBJ2-7, the full variable domain is KAGVTQTPRYLIKTRGQQVTLSCSPISGHRSVSWYQQTPGQGLQFLFEYFSETQRNKGNFPGRFSGRQFSNSRSEMNVSTLELGDSALYLCASRVTTGGYEQYFGPGTRLTVT.

This chain joins TRBV6-5 and TRBJ2-7; D is tentatively TRBD1 or TRBD2 (5 bases each). The CDR3 is 15 residues long. Between the trimmed V and J ends, which lost 4 bases and 5 bases, there was a span of 18 bases. CDR1 is MNHEY, CDR2 SVGAGI, per germline. The CDR3 loop reads CASSSPGRGAHEQYF. CDR3 in DNA: TGTGCCAGCAGTTCTCCGGGACGAGGGGCGCACGAGCAGTACTTC.

The genes are TRBV27 and TRBJ1-5; possibly TRBD1 for D (5 bases). This CDR3 has 12 residues. CDR1 and CDR2 (germline): MNHEY, SMNVEV (reference sequence). The V gene lost 5 bases and the J gene lost 10 bases, with 12 bases spanning the gap. The CDR3 loop reads CASSPTGRPQHF. The CDR3 coding sequence is TGTGCCAGCAGTCCTACAGGTCGACCCCAGCATTTT.

The rearrangement uses TRBV5-1 and TRBJ2-5; D is tentatively TRBD1 or TRBD2 (5 bases each). Germline V gene sequence: CDR1 SGHRS, CDR2 YFSETQ. Trimming pared 4 bases from V and 11 bases from J, leaving 21 bases between. CDR3 size: 14 residues. CDR3 nucleotides: TGCGCCAGCAGCCCCGGGACGGCGGAAAGAGGGCAGTACTTC. Translated, it gives CASSPGTAERGQYF.

The V call is TRBV6-9, the J call TRBJ2-7; D remains unclear. From germline, CDR1 is MNHGY and CDR2 SVAAGI. This CDR3 spans 11 amino acids. Between the trimmed V and J ends, which lost 9 bases and 4 bases, there was a span of 10 bases. The CDR3 protein is CARVLIYEQYF. CDR3 DNA: TGTGCCAGGGTGCTGATTTACGAGCAGTACTTC.

This rearrangement joins TRBV7-3 to TRBJ2-1, with 9 bases matching TRBD1. This CDR3 is built from 15 residues. Germline assignment: CDR1 SGHTA and CDR2 FQGTGA. With 5 bases clipped from V and 6 bases from J, the junction kept 8 bases outside the gene matches. The DNA for the CDR3 is TGTGCCAGCAGCCCGGGACAGGGATTTGGCAATGAGCAGTTCTTC. It encodes CASSPGQGFGNEQFF. Looking up the rest from reference TRBV7-3 and TRBJ2-1 gives the full variable domain: GAGVSQTPSNKVTEKGKYVELRCDPISGHTALYWYRQSLGQGPEFLIYFQGTGAADDSGLPNDRFFAVRPEGSVSTLKIQRTERGDSAVYLCASSPGQGFGNEQFFGPGTRLTVL.

The rearrangement links TRBV7-2 to TRBJ2-2, with 9 bases identical to TRBD2. Germline CDR1 reads SGHTA; CDR2 reads FQGNSA. With 1 base clipped from V and 7 bases from J, the junction kept 7 bases outside the gene matches. The CDR3 extends over 16 amino acids. The CDR3 here is CASSLVASGIVGELFF. In DNA, the CDR3 is TGTGCCAGCAGCTTAGTGGCTAGCGGGATTGTCGGGGAGCTGTTTTTT.

J is TRBJ1-2 and V is TRBV28; tentative D call: TRBD1 (5 bases). The length of the CDR3 is 15 residues. Germline values: CDR1 MDHEN, CDR2 SYDVKM. V lost 7 bases and J lost 0, with 15 bases in between. The CDR3 DNA sequence: TGTGCCAGCATCGTCGGGGGGGAAGCTAACTATGGCTACACCTTC. Its protein is CASIVGGEANYGYTF.

This chain joins TRBV19 and TRBJ1-5; no definite D call. V lost 3 bases and J lost 4, with 10 bases in between. There are 14 residues in the CDR3. Germline CDR1 reads LNHDA; CDR2 reads SQIVND (reference sequence). The CDR3 region is CASSIEQLNQPQHF. CDR3 coding DNA: TGTGCCAGTAGTATTGAGCAGCTAAATCAGCCCCAGCATTTT. The full variable domain, its missing parts supplied by reference TRBV19 and TRBJ1-5, is DGGITQSPKYLFRKEGQNVTLSCEQNLNHDAMYWYRQDPGQGLRLIYYSQIVNDFQKGDIAEGYSVSREKKESFPLTVTSAQKNPTAFYLCASSIEQLNQPQHFGDGTRLSIL.

The chain uses TRBV6-6 and TRBJ2-1; D gene ambiguous. The V end lost 2 bases, the J end lost 5 bases, and 13 bases lay between the germline ends. Germline assignment: CDR1 MNHNY and CDR2 SVGAGI (reference sequence). The CDR3 has 15 amino acids. This chain's CDR3 is CASSYELVGHNEQFF. The DNA of the CDR3 is TGTGCCAGCAGTTACGAGCTAGTCGGCCACAATGAGCAGTTCTTC.

The CDR3 DNA reads as TGTGCCAGCGGGGCTAGCGAGGGCTACGAGCAGTACTTC. Translating gives CASGASEGYEQYF. The J gene is TRBJ2-7, the V gene TRBV7-2; maybe TRBD2 (6 bases). Germline V gene lookup returns CDR1 SGHTA and CDR2 FQGNSA. CDR3 length: 13 residues. Trimming took off 8 bases at V and 3 bases at J, with 14 bases between the two ends. Full variable domain (missing parts from reference TRBV7-2 and TRBJ2-7): GAGVSQSPSNKVTEKGKDVELRCDPISGHTALYWYRQSLGQGLEFLIYFQGNSAPDKSGLPSDRFSAERTGGSVSTLTIQRTQQEDSAVYLCASGASEGYEQYFGPGTRLTVT.

This chain connects TRBV23-1 to TRBJ1-1, with TRBD1 matching over 9 bases. TRBV23-1 is an ORF, and what it does is uncertain. With V trimmed by 0 bases and J by 3 bases, 5 bases remained unmatched. The CDR3 spans 16 residues. The DNA for the CDR3 is TGCGCCAGCAGTCAATCCCTCACAGGGGGCCACACTGAAGCTTTCTTT. Amino acid sequence: CASSQSLTGGHTEAFF.

This clone was seen only once. J is TRBJ1-5 and V is TRBV5-1; D gene uncertain. The CDR3 is 14 residues long. V gave up 4 bases and J gave up 0 bases, with 8 bases separating them. CDR1 SGHRS and CDR2 YFSETQ come from the germline V gene. This CDR3 reads CASSPEGSNQPQHF. The CDR3 DNA reads as TGCGCCAGCAGCCCGGAGGGTAGCAATCAGCCCCAGCATTTT.

This rearrangement joins TRBV4-1 to TRBJ2-2, with 10 bases fitting TRBD1. CDR1 MGHRA and CDR2 YSYEKL come from the germline V gene. The CDR3 runs to 18 residues. Trimming cost V 0 bases and J 3 bases; bases outside gene matches: 7. CDR3: CASSQEGSTGGDTGELFF. The CDR3 bases are TGCGCCAGCAGCCAAGAAGGGTCGACAGGGGGCGACACCGGGGAGCTGTTTTTT.

This sequence joins TRBV7-3 and TRBJ2-1; TRBD2 is a possible D gene (6 bases). The CDR3 loop spans 16 amino acids. CDR1 is SGHTA, CDR2 FQGTGA, per germline. V was pared by 1 base and J by 4 bases, with 14 bases between. The CDR3 spells CASSLRSVAAYNEQFF. CDR3 nucleotides: TGTGCCAGCAGCTTAAGGTCGGTAGCGGCGTACAATGAGCAGTTCTTC.

V is TRBV7-3 and J is TRBJ2-3; TRBD2 agrees at 9 bases. V dropped 2 bases and J dropped 3; count of bases not matched to a gene: 15. Per the germline V gene, CDR1 is SGHTA and CDR2 is FQGTGA. The CDR3 covers 19 residues. CDR3 in DNA: TGTGCCAGCAGCTTACAAGCGTTCGGTGCGGGAGGGAGGACAGATACGCAGTATTTT. This gives the protein CASSLQAFGAGGRTDTQYF.

CDR3 nucleotides: TGTGCCAGTAGTATAGTTGGGACAGGGGGCACTGAAGCTTTCTTT. It is translated as CASSIVGTGGTEAFF. This chain links TRBV19 with TRBJ1-1; 11 nucleotides match TRBD1. Germline V gene sequence: CDR1 LNHDA, CDR2 SQIVND (reference sequence). The CDR3 covers 15 residues. V lost 1 base and J lost 4; bases outside the gene matches: 2.

This clone was counted a single time. V usage is TRBV11-2 and J usage is TRBJ2-7, with no clear D. The CDR3 sequence is 11 residues long. Germline CDR1 reads SGHAT; CDR2 reads FQNNGV. Trimming pared 2 bases from V and 2 bases from J, leaving 1 base between. DNA of the CDR3: TGTGCCAGCAGCTTACCCTACGAGCAGTACTTC. Its translation is CASSLPYEQYF.

V gene TRBV28 combines with J gene TRBJ1-2; D call uncertain. Between the trimmed V and J ends, which lost 2 bases and 4 bases, there was a span of 8 bases. This CDR3 comprises 13 residues. The germline V gene encodes CDR1 MDHEN and CDR2 SYDVKM. The CDR3 loop reads CASSLQGSYGYTF. DNA for the CDR3: TGTGCCAGCAGTTTACAAGGAAGCTATGGCTACACCTTC.

The V gene is TRBV9, the J gene TRBJ1-1; perhaps TRBD1 as D (5 bases). The CDR3 totals 15 residues. V was clipped by 0 bases and J by 4 bases, with 13 bases between them. Per germline, CDR1 SGDLS and CDR2 YYNGEE. The chain's CDR3 is CASSVEGGATTEAFF. CDR3 nucleotide sequence: TGTGCCAGCAGCGTAGAAGGCGGGGCGACCACTGAAGCTTTCTTT.

The V gene is TRBV9, the J gene TRBJ2-3; 8 bases are shared with TRBD2. Looked up from germline, CDR1 is SGDLS and CDR2 is YYNGEE. Trimming removed 0 bases from V and 9 bases from J; junction bases left unmatched: 6. The CDR3 has 14 amino acids. CDR3 in amino acids: CASSVESGRETQYF. The CDR3 DNA reads TGTGCCAGCAGCGTAGAAAGCGGGAGAGAAACGCAGTATTTT.

V usage is TRBV7-3 and J usage is TRBJ1-6, with TRBD1 identical over 7 bases. The CDR3 has 15 residues. The germline V gene encodes CDR1 SGHTA and CDR2 FQGTGA. V gave up 5 bases and J gave up 6 bases; unmatched junction bases: 7. For the CDR3, the DNA is TGTGCCAGCAGCACAAGACAGGGACTTAATTCACCCCTCCACTTT. It specifies CASSTRQGLNSPLHF.

The chain combines TRBV28 with TRBJ1-3, with 8 bases lining up with TRBD1. V was pared by 4 bases and J by 4 bases, with 9 bases of the junction left unmatched. Germline lookup yields CDR1 MDHEN and CDR2 SYDVKM. The CDR3 covers 16 residues. CDR3 sequence (DNA): TGTGCCAGCAGTTCCCCCAGGGGGCCTCTCGGAAACACCATATATTTT. This translates into CASSSPRGPLGNTIYF.

The chain joins TRBV11-2 to TRBJ1-1; D unresolved. V lost 2 bases to trimming and J lost 7 bases, with 8 bases between them. From germline, CDR1 is SGHAT and CDR2 FQNNGV. This CDR3 is built from 12 residues. The CDR3 DNA follows: TGTGCCAGCAGCTTAACGGGGATTGAAGCTTTCTTT. This sequence encodes CASSLTGIEAFF.

The J gene is TRBJ2-1, the V gene TRBV18; 10 bases fit TRBD2. Unmatched junction bases numbered 7, after V lost 6 bases and J lost 2 bases. This CDR3 is built from 16 residues. The germline V gene has CDR1 KGHSH and CDR2 LQKENI. For the CDR3, the DNA is TGTGCCAGCTCCCCTACTAGCGGGAATGCCTACAATGAGCAGTTCTTC. Translation: CASSPTSGNAYNEQFF.

This clone was observed once. The chain has TRBV18 and TRBJ2-5, with D unclear. V lost 3 bases and J 4 bases, leaving 3 bases between the germline ends. Germline assignment: CDR1 KGHSH and CDR2 LQKENI. This CDR3 spans 11 amino acids. The CDR3 DNA follows: TGTGCCAGCTCACCGGGAGAGACCCAGTACTTC. This encodes CASSPGETQYF.

The genes are TRBV10-3 and TRBJ1-5; D ambiguous. The CDR3 contains 14 residues. CDR1 is ENHRY and CDR2 is SYGVKD in the germline V gene. Trimming cost V 0 bases and J 5 bases, with 8 bases left between them. This CDR3 reads CAISESGLDQPQHF. CDR3 in DNA: TGTGCCATCAGTGAGTCAGGGCTTGATCAGCCCCAGCATTTT.

V is TRBV9 and J is TRBJ2-7; D possibly corresponds to TRBD1 (5 bases). The CDR3 is made up of 14 amino acids. V lost 4 bases, J lost 5 bases, and 16 bases lay in between. Germline V gene sequence: CDR1 SGDLS, CDR2 YYNGEE. Here the CDR3 DNA reads TGTGCCAGCAGCTCTAGGGGCAGCACCCACGAGCAGTACTTC. Amino acids: CASSSRGSTHEQYF.

V is TRBV18 and J is TRBJ2-6; the D call may be TRBD1 or TRBD2 (5 bases each). In germline, CDR1 is KGHSH, CDR2 LQKENI. The length of the CDR3 is 17 residues. V lost 0 bases to trimming and J lost 1 base, with 10 bases between them. CDR3: CASSPPGTNSGANVLTF. The CDR3 DNA reads as TGTGCCAGCTCACCACCCGGGACGAATTCTGGGGCCAACGTCCTGACTTTC.

The chain joins TRBV6-5 to TRBJ2-7; D may match TRBD1 or TRBD2 (5 bases each). V lost 2 bases, J lost 4 bases, and 15 bases lay in between. The CDR3 consists of 15 residues. Germline V lookup: CDR1 MNHEY, CDR2 SVGAGI. DNA for the CDR3: TGTGCCAGCAGTTACGGGACGGCCGTGGGATACGAGCAGTACTTC. This encodes CASSYGTAVGYEQYF.